This T cell receptor (beta chain) was sequenced during a study of response to subunit inactivated influenza vaccine. A single record per CDR3 protein comes from TCRdb applying MiXCR to the RT-PCR reads. The data show hundreds of thousands of distinct CDR3 sequences, 12% to 15% seen once. V shed 0 bases, J shed 5 bases, and the junction held 7 bases outside the gene matches. This CDR3 contains 16 residues. Germline CDR1 SGHVS, CDR2 FQNEAQ. Sample: PBMCs from blood, taken around two weeks before vaccination. J is TRBJ2-5 and V is TRBV7-8; 9 bases match TRBD1. The clonotype originates from a man aged 45-65 years who received an inactivated influenza vaccine. The CDR3 DNA is TGTGCCAGCAGCTTAGCCCCTGGGACAGGGTGGGAGACCCAGTACTTC. It encodes CASSLAPGTGWETQYF.